Listed below are T cell receptor beta chains from one sample, sequenced in a study of T cells in Graves' hyperthyroidism and ophthalmopathy. TCRdb passed the multiplex PCR reads through MiXCR, listing each CDR3 protein once. Here the sample spans about 500,000 distinct CDR3 sequences, approximately 15% being singletons. The sample was blood. The receptor set was obtained from a woman under 30 with Graves' hyperthyroidism. Each CDR3 is given with its conserved first and last residue. A D gene is named only where the DNA matches it firmly. Some rows have no size entry. The others give once, few or many, or a class for an expanded clone.

few | TRBJ2-5 | TRBV20-1 | NA | CSAGPRLETQYF | TGCAGTGCTGGCCCGCGGTTGGAGACCCAGTACTTC
few | TRBJ2-1 | TRBV6-2/TRBV6-3 | NA | CASSYSIGGLFNEQFF | TGTGCCAGCAGTTACTCGATAGGGGGACTATTCAATGAGCAGTTCTTC
NA | TRBJ1-2 | TRBV29-1 | TRBD1 | CSVGTGRNYGYTF | TGCAGCGTTGGGACAGGGCGGAACTATGGCTACACCTTC
NA | TRBJ2-1 | TRBV19 | TRBD2 | CASALAGVGGNEQFF | TGTGCCAGCGCCCTAGCGGGCGTGGGCGGCAATGAGCAGTTCTTC
few | TRBJ2-1 | TRBV20-1 | TRBD2 | CSARIGASGRVGDEQFF | TGCAGTGCTAGAATAGGGGCGTCCGGGAGGGTAGGTGATGAGCAGTTCTTC
NA | TRBJ1-1 | TRBV5-6 | NA | CASTRTRGAWDTEAFF | TGTGCCAGCACCCGGACCAGGGGCGCCTGGGACACTGAAGCTTTCTTT
NA | TRBJ2-7 | TRBV18 | NA | CASSRSTVSYEQYF | TGTGCCAGCTCACGCTCGACAGTCTCCTACGAGCAGTACTTC
few | TRBJ2-2 | TRBV24-1 | NA | CATSDFRNPGELFF | TGTGCCACCAGTGATTTCAGGAACCCCGGGGAGCTGTTTTTT
many | TRBJ2-1 | TRBV11-2 | TRBD2 | CASSFLAGIYNEQFF | TGTGCCAGCAGCTTTCTAGCGGGGATATACAATGAGCAGTTCTTC
NA | TRBJ1-5 | TRBV6-1 | TRBD1 | CASRPHRGNQPQHF | TGTGCCAGCAGGCCTCACAGGGGAAATCAGCCCCAGCATTTT
NA | TRBJ2-7 | TRBV19 | NA | CASSIAGHLSYEQYF | TGTGCCAGTAGTATAGCGGGACACCTATCCTACGAGCAGTACTTC
once | TRBJ2-2 | TRBV5-1 | NA | CASSYGPRGNTGELFF | TGCGCCAGCAGCTACGGCCCGAGAGGGAACACCGGGGAGCTGTTTTTT
NA | TRBJ2-7 | TRBV20-1 | NA | CSVGPFEQYF | TGCAGTGTAGGTCCATTCGAGCAGTACTTC
NA | TRBJ1-1 | TRBV19 | NA | CASSTGTVPRAEAFF | TGTGCCAGTAGTACAGGGACGGTGCCGAGGGCTGAAGCTTTCTTT
few | TRBJ2-7 | TRBV19 | TRBD1 | CASSLVGTGSHEQYF | TGTGCCAGTAGTCTTGTAGGGACAGGGAGCCACGAGCAGTACTTC
NA | TRBJ1-4 | TRBV28 | NA | CASSRYEDEKLFF | TGTGCCAGCAGCCGGTATGAGGATGAAAAACTGTTTTTT
many | TRBJ2-5 | TRBV2 | NA | CASSERQGVKETQYF | TGTGCCAGCAGTGAACGGCAGGGTGTCAAAGAGACCCAGTACTTC
NA | TRBJ1-3 | TRBV27 | NA | CASSPPLGARNTIYF | TGTGCCAGCAGTCCACCGTTGGGTGCTAGAAACACCATATATTTT
NA | TRBJ2-3 | TRBV19 | NA | CAGSILTGGATDTQYF | TGTGCCGGTAGTATATTAACCGGCGGCGCCACAGATACGCAGTATTTT
many | TRBJ2-1 | TRBV20-1 | TRBD1 | CSAWNRGNEQFF | TGCAGTGCTTGGAACAGGGGAAATGAGCAGTTCTTC
NA | TRBJ2-1 | TRBV2 | TRBD1 | CASRADRGYDEQFF | TGTGCCAGCAGGGCTGACAGGGGGTATGATGAGCAGTTCTTC
many | TRBJ2-7 | TRBV2 | NA | CASHRLAGAYEQYF | TGTGCCAGCCACCGTTTGGCAGGAGCCTACGAGCAGTACTTC
NA | TRBJ2-4 | TRBV18 | NA | CASSPRDTLAKNIQYF | TGTGCCAGCTCCCCCCGGGACACTTTAGCCAAAAACATTCAGTACTTC
few | TRBJ2-7 | TRBV30 | TRBD2 | CAWSAPTSGSYEQYF | TGTGCCTGGAGCGCCCCAACTAGCGGGAGTTACGAGCAGTACTTC
few | TRBJ2-1 | TRBV20-1 | TRBD2 | CSARDLGAGSSTSGNYNEQFF | TGCAGTGCTAGAGATCTCGGGGCGGGTTCCTCGACTAGCGGAAATTACAATGAGCAGTTCTTC
NA | TRBJ2-1 | TRBV6-2/TRBV6-3 | TRBD1 | CASRNYRGDERFF | TGTGCCAGCAGAAATTACAGGGGGGATGAGCGGTTCTTC
few | TRBJ1-1 | TRBV7-9 | TRBD1 | CASQGQGIRRNTEAFF | TGTGCCAGCCAGGGACAGGGGATACGAAGGAACACTGAAGCTTTCTTT
few | TRBJ2-5 | TRBV6-6 | NA | CASSYRPGLGKHPSTQETQYF | TGTGCCAGCAGTTACCGGCCGGGTCTAGGGAAGCACCCCTCGACCCAAGAGACCCAGTACTTC
few | TRBJ1-6 | TRBV20-1 | NA | CSARGKGDSPLHF | TGCAGTGCTAGAGGCAAGGGTGATTCACCCCTCCACTTT
NA | TRBJ2-7 | TRBV4-2 | TRBD2 | CASSQEALAGGTYEQYF | TGTGCCAGCAGCCAAGAGGCACTAGCGGGGGGTACCTACGAGCAGTACTTC
few | TRBJ1-2 | TRBV10-3 | TRBD1 | CAIPWDRAGYGYTF | TGTGCCATCCCATGGGACAGGGCTGGGTATGGCTACACCTTC
NA | TRBJ1-5 | TRBV20-1 | NA | CSATRGDQPQHF | TGCAGTGCTACCAGGGGCGACCAGCCCCAGCATTTT
many | TRBJ2-3 | TRBV20-1 | TRBD2 | CSALPILGTNTDTQYF | TGCAGTGCCCTACCCATCCTGGGGACTAACACAGATACGCAGTATTTT
many | TRBJ2-3 | TRBV7-2 | NA | CASSWDAFTDTQYF | TGTGCCAGCAGCTGGGACGCCTTCACAGATACGCAGTATTTT
NA | TRBJ2-7 | TRBV29-1 | NA | CSVEGGAGPSYEQYF | TGCAGCGTTGAAGGTGGGGCAGGGCCCTCCTACGAGCAGTACTTC
few | TRBJ1-2 | TRBV6-1 | NA | CASRDPGVGGYTF | TGTGCCAGCAGAGATCCGGGGGTAGGTGGCTACACCTTC
many | TRBJ1-1 | TRBV5-1 | NA | CASSFKLQLGVNTEAFF | TGCGCCAGCAGCTTTAAACTACAACTGGGGGTGAACACTGAAGCTTTCTTT
NA | TRBJ1-6 | TRBV7-9 | NA | CASSLVRSPLHF | TGTGCCAGCAGCTTAGTACGTTCACCCCTCCACTTT
many | TRBJ1-3 | TRBV15 | NA | CATSREGDSFTGNTIYF | TGTGCCACCAGCAGAGAAGGTGACAGCTTCACTGGAAACACCATATATTTT
many | TRBJ1-5 | TRBV2 | NA | CASNGGKPQHF | TGTGCCAGCAACGGGGGCAAGCCCCAGCATTTT
few | TRBJ2-5 | TRBV20-1 | TRBD2 | CSARDWSAAGGVQETQYF | TGCAGTGCTAGAGACTGGAGCGCAGCGGGAGGCGTCCAAGAGACCCAGTACTTC
few | TRBJ1-2 | TRBV10-1 | NA | CASSATSYGYTF | TGCGCCAGCAGTGCGACATCCTATGGCTACACCTTC